This T cell receptor beta chain was observed in a study of blood T cells in healthy people across ages. CDR3 length equals 15 residues. Germline V gives CDR1 SGHTA, CDR2 FQGNSA. The V segment lost 5 bases and the J segment 4 bases; nucleotides outside the gene matches: 5. The authors ran a second PCR of about 7 to 11 cycles using a sample-barcoded 5' primer and a J-beta primer mix. Using its own MiXCR run on the 5' RACE reads, TCRdb lists one record per CDR3 protein. The top ten clones hold less than 5% of a sample with approximately 1.5 million distinct CDR3 sequences, approximately 42% of them seen once. This clonotype was observed a few times. Antigen: not known. General study findings and limits: Diversity of TCR beta per million T cells declined in a roughly linear way with age.

Each sample used at least 6 million PBMCs. Total RNA amounts of at least 5 micrograms were extracted per sample. This chain joins TRBV7-2 and TRBJ2-2; 9 bases are shared with TRBD1. This TCR was sampled from a young woman in good health. Sequenced material: blood. As DNA, the CDR3 is TGTGCCAGCAGCCAACAGGGGGCTGGCACCGGGGAGCTGTTTTTT. Translation: CASSQQGAGTGELFF.